A single sample gave rise to the 10 T cell receptor beta chains below, sequenced in a study of post-analysis software for immune sequencing data. The antigens for these receptors are not known. Study results and caveats: Controls had lower frequencies than patients of four or five TRBV segments, which included TRBV5-6, TRBV5-1 and TRBV20-1.

Unique-molecular-identifier-tagged TCR beta cDNA libraries were used. A single record per CDR3 protein comes from TCRdb applying MiXCR to the PCR reads. This table holds more than 450,000 distinct CDR3 sequences, around 36% found once. Sequencing input: blood. The receptor set was obtained from a girl aged 2 to 17 with multiple sclerosis.

The chain is built from TRBV20-1 and TRBJ2-1, with 12 bases fitting TRBD2. The J segment lost 4 bases and the V segment lost 3 bases, leaving 4 bases of the junction unmatched. Germline V gene data show CDR1 as DFQATT and CDR2 as SNEGSKA (reference sequence). This CDR3 has 15 amino acids. The chain's CDR3 is CSASATSGGYNEQFF. CDR3 coding DNA: TGCAGTGCTAGCGCCACTAGCGGGGGGTACAATGAGCAGTTCTTC.

This clonotype was observed a handful of times. V and J are TRBV12-3 or TRBV12-4 and TRBJ2-1, with TRBD2 as a possible D gene (6 bases). Trimming took off 7 bases at V and 2 bases at J, with 12 bases between the two ends. There are 14 residues in the CDR3. The CDR3 DNA is TGTGCCAGCACCCTACTAGCAGCCTACAATGAGCAGTTCTTC. It encodes CASTLLAAYNEQFF.

This clonotype showed up just a few times. This sequence joins TRBV5-1 and TRBJ2-7; D is possibly TRBD1 (5 bases). Germline CDR1 SGHRS, CDR2 YFSETQ. The CDR3 spans 15 residues. V was cut by 4 bases and J by 1 base, with 15 bases left in between. CDR3 amino acids: CASSPQPGRSYEQYF. Written as DNA, the CDR3 is TGCGCCAGCAGCCCCCAGCCAGGGCGGTCCTACGAGCAGTACTTC.

This rearrangement joins TRBV6-4 to TRBJ2-2, with a possible D match to TRBD1 (5 bases). Between the trimmed V and J ends, which lost 4 bases and 1 base, there was a span of 7 bases. The CDR3 contains 14 residues. Germline V lookup: CDR1 MRHNA, CDR2 SNTAGT. The CDR3 DNA follows: TGTGCCAGCAGTGTGGGGCGGAACACCGGGGAGCTGTTTTTT. The encoded protein is CASSVGRNTGELFF.

This clonotype was seen more than once but under ten times. The rearrangement links TRBV5-1 to TRBJ2-7, with D perhaps TRBD1 (6 bases). Germline-derived CDR1 and CDR2 are SGHRS and YFSETQ. The CDR3 runs to 14 residues. V shed 0 bases and J shed 3 bases, with 10 bases lying between them. The CDR3 is CASSLETGLYEQYF. DNA of the CDR3: TGCGCCAGCAGCTTGGAGACAGGCCTCTACGAGCAGTACTTC.

The J gene is TRBJ2-7, the V gene TRBV6-5; possibly TRBD1 for D (5 bases). The CDR3 is 13 amino acids. The germline V gene has CDR1 MNHEY and CDR2 SVGAGI. Between the trimmed V and J ends, which lost 6 bases and 6 bases, there was a span of 15 bases. The CDR3 DNA sequence: TGTGCCAGCAGCCAGGGAAAGCTGTTCGAGCAGTACTTC. Translating it yields CASSQGKLFEQYF.

The sample holds a few counts of this clonotype. This CDR3 is CSVASRGGLETQYF. The CDR3 region has the DNA TGCAGCGTTGCGAGCAGGGGAGGTTTGGAGACCCAGTACTTC. V and J are TRBV29-1 and TRBJ2-7; the D gene could be TRBD1 or TRBD2 (6 bases each). The J call is uncertain, as TRBJ2-5 better fits the DNA end. Germline V lookup: CDR1 SQVTM, CDR2 ANQGSEA. CDR3 size: 14 residues.

In this sample, this clonotype turned up a few times. V and J are TRBV20-1 and TRBJ1-2, with TRBD1 matching over 8 bases. V shed 6 bases and J 5 bases; nucleotides not matched to a gene: 5. The length of the CDR3 is 12 residues. CDR1 is DFQATT and CDR2 is SNEGSKA in the germline V gene (reference sequence). The CDR3 here is CSAFGQGYGYTF. For the CDR3, the DNA is TGCAGTGCCTTCGGACAGGGATATGGCTACACCTTC.

The gene calls are TRBV10-2 and TRBJ1-1; D is perhaps TRBD1 (6 bases). Between the trimmed V and J ends, which lost 11 bases and 0 bases, there was a span of 22 bases. Germline CDR1 reads WSHSY; CDR2 reads SAAADI. There are 16 residues in the CDR3. The CDR3 protein is CASFTGHRTLNTEAFF. The DNA of the CDR3 is TGCGCCTCTTTCACGGGACACCGAACATTGAACACTGAAGCTTTCTTT.

This rearrangement joins TRBV3-1 to TRBJ2-1; TRBD2 aligns across 8 bases. This CDR3 is 15 amino acids long. CDR1 is LGHDT and CDR2 is YNNKEL in the germline V gene (reference sequence). J was trimmed by 5 bases and V by 1 base; bases with no gene match: 4. The CDR3: CASSQAAGGDNEQFF. The CDR3 DNA reads as TGTGCCAGCAGCCAAGCGGCGGGGGGTGACAATGAGCAGTTCTTC.